This paragraph reports one T cell receptor (beta chain). Its matching antigen is unknown. Together with a sample-barcoded 5' primer, a J-beta primer mix was included in a second PCR lasting about 6 to 11 cycles. MiXCR, run by TCRdb on the 5' RACE reads, gives a single entry per CDR3 protein. The sample contains roughly 1,100,000 distinct CDR3 sequences, under 30% of which appear only once. Germline CDR1 reads DFQATT; CDR2 reads SNEGSKA (reference sequence). The CDR3 is made up of 19 amino acids. V shed 5 bases and J 0 bases; nucleotides not matched to a gene: 17. The sample belongs to a study of blood T cells in healthy people across ages. Study outcomes and limitations: Older age went with lower TCR beta diversity per million T cells, in a roughly linear way.

The same sample was also studied in work on T cells of mothers and their children. That investigation notes: Related pairs of mothers and children showed slightly higher, non-significant overlap versus unrelated pairs. Microchimeric T cell clones that persisted were not detected.

The source material was blood. The receptor's source is a girl aged 2-10 years in good health. The J gene is TRBJ2-3, the V gene TRBV20-1, with TRBD2 matching over 10 bases. CDR3 sequence reads: CSAVRYGTSVHPSTDTQYF. CDR3 in DNA: TGCAGTGCTGTAAGATACGGGACTAGCGTCCATCCTAGCACAGATACGCAGTATTTT.